This T cell receptor beta chain was documented in a study of blood T cells in healthy people across ages. Study findings and constraints: The fall in TCR beta diversity per million T cells was roughly linear with age.

The sample, roughly 9.1 milliliters of peripheral blood, was drawn from each donor. A minimum of 6 million PBMCs was isolated per sample. About this clonotype itself: Its antigen remains unidentified.

PCR was performed a second time for about 7 to 11 cycles using a sample-barcoded 5' primer and a J-beta primer mix. TCRdb analysed the 5' RACE reads with MiXCR anew, one entry per CDR3 protein. The sample records about 320,000 distinct CDR3 sequences, roughly a quarter being singletons. Per germline, CDR1 SGHTA and CDR2 FQGNSA. The V gene lost 1 base and the J gene lost 3 bases, with 13 bases spanning the gap. The length of the CDR3 is 16 residues. The sequenced material came from blood. This TCR came from a woman between 65 and 79 years old in good health. The chain has TRBV7-2 and TRBJ1-5; D is unclear. CDR3 residues: CASSLVAGSPNQPQHF. CDR3 coding DNA: TGTGCCAGCAGCTTAGTTGCGGGAAGCCCCAATCAGCCCCAGCATTTT. Full variable domain (missing parts from reference TRBV7-2 and TRBJ1-5): GAGVSQSPSNKVTEKGKDVELRCDPISGHTALYWYRQSLGQGLEFLIYFQGNSAPDKSGLPSDRFSAERTGGSVSTLTIQRTQQEDSAVYLCASSLVAGSPNQPQHFGDGTRLSIL.